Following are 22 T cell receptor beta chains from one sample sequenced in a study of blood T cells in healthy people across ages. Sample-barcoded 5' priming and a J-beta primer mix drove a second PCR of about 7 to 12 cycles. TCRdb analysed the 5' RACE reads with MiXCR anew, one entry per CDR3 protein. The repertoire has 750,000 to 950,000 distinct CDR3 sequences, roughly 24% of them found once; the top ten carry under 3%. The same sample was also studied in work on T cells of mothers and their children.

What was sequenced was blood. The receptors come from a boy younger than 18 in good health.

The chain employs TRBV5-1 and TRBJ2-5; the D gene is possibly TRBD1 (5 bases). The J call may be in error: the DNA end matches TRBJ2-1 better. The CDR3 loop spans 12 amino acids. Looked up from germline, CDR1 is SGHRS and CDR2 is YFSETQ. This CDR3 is CASSLDTDEQFF. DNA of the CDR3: TGCGCCAGCAGCCTGGACACGGATGAGCAGTTCTTC.

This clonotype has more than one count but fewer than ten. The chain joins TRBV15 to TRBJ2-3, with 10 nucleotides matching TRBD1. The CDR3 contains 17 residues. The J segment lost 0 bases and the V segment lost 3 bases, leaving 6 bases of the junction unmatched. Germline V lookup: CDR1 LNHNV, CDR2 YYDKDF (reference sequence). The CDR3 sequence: CATSSSGQGGSTDTQYF. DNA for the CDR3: TGTGCCACCAGCAGTTCAGGACAGGGGGGAAGCACAGATACGCAGTATTTT.

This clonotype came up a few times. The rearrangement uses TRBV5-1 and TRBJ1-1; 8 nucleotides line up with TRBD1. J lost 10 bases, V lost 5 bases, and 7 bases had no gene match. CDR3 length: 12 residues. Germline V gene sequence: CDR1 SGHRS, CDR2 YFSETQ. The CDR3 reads CASRLDRVPAFF. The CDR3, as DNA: TGCGCCAGCAGACTGGACAGGGTTCCAGCTTTCTTT.

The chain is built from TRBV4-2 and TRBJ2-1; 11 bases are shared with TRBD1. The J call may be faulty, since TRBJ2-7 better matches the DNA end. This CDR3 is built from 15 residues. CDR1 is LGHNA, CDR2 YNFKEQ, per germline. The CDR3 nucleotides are TGTGCCAGCAGCGCCGGGGACAGGGGGGACTACGAGCAGTACTTC. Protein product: CASSAGDRGDYEQYF.

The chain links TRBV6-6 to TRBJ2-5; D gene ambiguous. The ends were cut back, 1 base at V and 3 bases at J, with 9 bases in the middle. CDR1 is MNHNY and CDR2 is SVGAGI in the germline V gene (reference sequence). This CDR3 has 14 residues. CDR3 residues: CASSYWVEKETQYF. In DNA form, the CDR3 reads TGTGCCAGCAGTTACTGGGTGGAAAAAGAGACCCAGTACTTC.

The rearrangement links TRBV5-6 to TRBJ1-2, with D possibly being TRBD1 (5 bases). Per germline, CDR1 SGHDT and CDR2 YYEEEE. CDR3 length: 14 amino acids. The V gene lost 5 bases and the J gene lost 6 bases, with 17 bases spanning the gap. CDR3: CASRLRVAGNGYTF. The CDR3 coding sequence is TGTGCCAGCAGGTTGAGGGTTGCAGGGAATGGCTACACCTTC.

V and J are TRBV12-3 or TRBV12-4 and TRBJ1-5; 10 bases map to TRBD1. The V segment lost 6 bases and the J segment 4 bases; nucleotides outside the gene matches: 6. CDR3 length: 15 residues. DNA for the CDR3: TGTGCCAGCAGGCCGACAGGGGGCCTAAATCAGCCCCAGCATTTT. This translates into CASRPTGGLNQPQHF.

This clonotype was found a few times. The CDR3 loop is CASSELGIGNTIYF. CDR3 coding DNA: TGTGCCAGCAGCGAACTGGGGATCGGAAACACCATATATTTT. J is TRBJ1-3 and V is TRBV3-1; D remains unclear. The CDR3 sequence is 14 residues long. CDR1 is LGHDT, CDR2 YNNKEL, per germline (reference sequence). Trimming shortened V by 5 bases and J by 4 bases, and 12 bases separated the two germline ends.

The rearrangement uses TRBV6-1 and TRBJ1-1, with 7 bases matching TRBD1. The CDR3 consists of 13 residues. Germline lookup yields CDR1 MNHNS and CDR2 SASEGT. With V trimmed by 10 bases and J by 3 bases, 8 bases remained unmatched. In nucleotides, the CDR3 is TGTGCCATCCAGGACAGGCGGGACACTGAAGCTTTCTTT. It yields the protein CAIQDRRDTEAFF.

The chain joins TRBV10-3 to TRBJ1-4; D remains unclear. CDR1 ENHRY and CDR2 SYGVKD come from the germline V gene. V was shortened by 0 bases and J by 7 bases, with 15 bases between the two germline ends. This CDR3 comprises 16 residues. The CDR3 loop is CAISESGAGVGEKLFF. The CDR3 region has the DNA TGTGCCATCAGTGAGTCAGGAGCCGGGGTTGGTGAAAAACTGTTTTTT.

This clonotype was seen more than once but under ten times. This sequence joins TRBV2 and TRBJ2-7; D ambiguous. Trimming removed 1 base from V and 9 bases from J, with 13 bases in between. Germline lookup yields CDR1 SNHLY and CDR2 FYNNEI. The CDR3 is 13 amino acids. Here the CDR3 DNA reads TGTGCCAGCAGTGAAGAGCCCCCTAGTGGGCAGTACTTC. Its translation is CASSEEPPSGQYF.

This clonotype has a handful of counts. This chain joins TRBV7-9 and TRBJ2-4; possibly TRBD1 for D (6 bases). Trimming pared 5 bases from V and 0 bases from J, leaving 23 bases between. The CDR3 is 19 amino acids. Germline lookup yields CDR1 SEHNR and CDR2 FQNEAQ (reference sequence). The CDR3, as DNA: TGTGCCAGCAGCCCTTCCCCCGACAGGAATCTTCTAGCCAAAAACATTCAGTACTTC. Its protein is CASSPSPDRNLLAKNIQYF.

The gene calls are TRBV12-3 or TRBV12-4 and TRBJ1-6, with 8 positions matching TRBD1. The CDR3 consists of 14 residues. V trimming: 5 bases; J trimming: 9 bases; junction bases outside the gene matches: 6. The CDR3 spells CASSPSGGGSPLHF. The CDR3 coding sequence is TGTGCCAGCAGTCCATCAGGGGGCGGTTCACCCCTCCACTTT.

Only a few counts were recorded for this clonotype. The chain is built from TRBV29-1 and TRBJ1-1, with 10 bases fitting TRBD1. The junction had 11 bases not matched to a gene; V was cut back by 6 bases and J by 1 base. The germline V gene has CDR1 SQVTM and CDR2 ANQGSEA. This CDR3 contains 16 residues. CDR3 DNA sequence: TGCAGCGTCCGACCTCGACAGGGGGCCCGGAACACTGAAGCTTTCTTT. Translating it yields CSVRPRQGARNTEAFF.

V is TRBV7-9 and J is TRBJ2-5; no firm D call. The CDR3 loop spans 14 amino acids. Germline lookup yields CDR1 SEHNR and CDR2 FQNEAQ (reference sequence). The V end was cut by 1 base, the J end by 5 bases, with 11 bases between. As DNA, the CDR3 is TGTGCCAGCAGCTTAGTTCTGGCCAAGGAGACCCAGTACTTC. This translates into CASSLVLAKETQYF.

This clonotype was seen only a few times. The DNA for the CDR3 is TGTGCCAGCAGTACCGGGACACCGAGCTCCTACGAGCAGTACTTC. This translates into CASSTGTPSSYEQYF. The chain couples TRBV12-3 or TRBV12-4 to TRBJ2-5; weak D call: TRBD1 (6 bases). Matching the DNA end better, TRBJ2-7 makes the J call doubtful. CDR3 length: 15 residues.

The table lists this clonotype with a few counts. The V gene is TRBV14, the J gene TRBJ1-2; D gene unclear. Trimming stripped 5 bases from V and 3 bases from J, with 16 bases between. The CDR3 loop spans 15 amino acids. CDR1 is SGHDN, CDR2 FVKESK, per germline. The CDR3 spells CASSSLFGQDYGYTF. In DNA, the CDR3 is TGTGCCAGCAGCTCCCTATTTGGCCAGGACTATGGCTACACCTTC.

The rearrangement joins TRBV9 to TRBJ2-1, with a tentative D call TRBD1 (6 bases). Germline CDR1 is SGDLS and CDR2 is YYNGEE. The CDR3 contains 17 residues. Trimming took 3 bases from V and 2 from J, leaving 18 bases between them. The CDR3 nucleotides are TGTGCCAGCAGCGGCGCCCCACCAGGGGTAACCTACAATGAGCAGTTCTTC. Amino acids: CASSGAPPGVTYNEQFF. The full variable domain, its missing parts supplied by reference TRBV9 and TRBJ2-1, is DSGVTQTPKHLITATGQRVTLRCSPRSGDLSVYWYQQSLDQGLQFLIQYYNGEERAKGNILERFSAQQFPDLHSELNLSSLELGDSALYFCASSGAPPGVTYNEQFFGPGTRLTVL.

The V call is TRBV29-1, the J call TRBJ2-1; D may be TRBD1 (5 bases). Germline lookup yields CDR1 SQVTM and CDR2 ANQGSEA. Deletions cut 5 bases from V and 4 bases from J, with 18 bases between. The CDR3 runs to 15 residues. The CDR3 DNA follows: TGCAGCGTTCCCTCCGAGGACATCAGTTACAATGAGCAGTTCTTC. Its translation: CSVPSEDISYNEQFF.

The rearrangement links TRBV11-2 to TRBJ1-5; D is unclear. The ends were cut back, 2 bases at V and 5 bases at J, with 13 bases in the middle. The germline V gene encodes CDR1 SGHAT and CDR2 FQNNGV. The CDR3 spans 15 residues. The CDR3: CASSLNQSPYQPQHF. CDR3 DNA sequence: TGTGCCAGCAGCTTAAACCAGTCCCCCTATCAGCCCCAGCATTTT.

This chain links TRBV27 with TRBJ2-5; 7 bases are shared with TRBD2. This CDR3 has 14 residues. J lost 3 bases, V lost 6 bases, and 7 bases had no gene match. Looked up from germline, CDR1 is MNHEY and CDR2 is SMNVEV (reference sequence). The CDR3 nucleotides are TGTGCCAGCAGAAAAGTGGGGGGGAAAGAGACCCAGTACTTC. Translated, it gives CASRKVGGKETQYF.

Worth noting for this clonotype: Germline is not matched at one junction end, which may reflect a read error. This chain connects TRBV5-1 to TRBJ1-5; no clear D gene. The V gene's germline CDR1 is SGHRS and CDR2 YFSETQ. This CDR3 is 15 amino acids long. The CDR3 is CAGSLEGLSNQPQHF. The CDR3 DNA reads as TGCGCCGGCAGCTTAGAAGGGCTTAGCAATCAGCCCCAGCATTTT.